The 9 T cell receptor beta chains listed next were all sequenced from one sample in a study of cytomegalovirus exposure and HLA in healthy donors. 60 Vbeta and 13 Jbeta primers were used in PCR. Assay: immunoSEQ multiplex PCR; the TCRdb copy retains only in-frame clones and omits some. The sample has 200,000 to 250,000 clones, about 85% seen once; the top ten hold 1% to 1.5%. The specimen sequenced was PBMCs. The receptor source for this set is a human donor in good health.

The chain combines TRBV5-1 with TRBJ2-5; D remains unclear. The CDR3 runs to 16 residues. CDR1 and CDR2 (germline): SGHRS, YFSETQ. V was pared by 2 bases and J by 0 bases, with 14 bases between. The CDR3 DNA sequence: TGCGCCAGCAGCTTCAGAACTGGAGAGTACCAAGAGACCCAGTACTTC. Amino acid sequence: CASSFRTGEYQETQYF.

The chain links TRBV19 to TRBJ2-5; D might be TRBD1 (5 bases). Germline V gives CDR1 LNHDA, CDR2 SQIVND (reference sequence). CDR3 length: 14 residues. The ends were cut back, 5 bases at V and 5 bases at J, with 15 bases in the middle. In DNA, the CDR3 is TGTGCCAGTAGTCTTCTCGACAGACGGGAGACCCAGTACTTC. Translating gives CASSLLDRRETQYF.

This chain joins TRBV6-5 and TRBJ2-7; the D gene is possibly TRBD1 (5 bases). Trimming cost V 0 bases and J 3 bases, with 9 bases left between them. Per germline, CDR1 MNHEY and CDR2 SVGAGI. The CDR3 extends over 14 amino acids. This chain's CDR3 is CASSYSPRVYEQYF. CDR3 coding DNA: TGTGCCAGCAGTTACTCGCCCAGGGTCTACGAGCAGTACTTC.

The V gene is TRBV4-2, the J gene TRBJ2-3, with 9 bases that match TRBD1. Germline trimming cut 3 bases from V and 2 bases from J; bases unmatched to any gene: 9. Looked up from germline, CDR1 is LGHNA and CDR2 is YNFKEQ. The CDR3 is 17 residues long. The CDR3 DNA reads TGTGCCAGCAGCCACCCGCGTGGGGACAGGGTCACAGATACGCAGTATTTT. It yields the protein CASSHPRGDRVTDTQYF.

V is TRBV29-1 and J is TRBJ1-2; D not resolved. CDR1 and CDR2 from the germline V gene are SQVTM and ANQGSEA. V was shortened by 4 bases and J by 7 bases, with 10 bases between the two germline ends. The CDR3 extends over 11 amino acids. The CDR3 bases are TGCAGCGTTGTACAGACCGGTGGCTACACCTTC. Translated, it gives CSVVQTGGYTF.

The CDR3 coding sequence is TGTGCCAGCAGCCTACCCATCGGGGGGTGGGATGGCTACACCTTC. This translates into CASSLPIGGWDGYTF. The chain joins TRBV25-1 to TRBJ1-2; maybe TRBD1 (5 bases). CDR1 is MGHDK and CDR2 is SYGVNS in the germline V gene. With 6 bases removed from V and 6 bases from J, the gap between germline ends came to 20 bases. The CDR3 is made up of 15 amino acids.

The chain joins TRBV27 to TRBJ1-4; D is perhaps TRBD1 (6 bases). Trimming cost V 3 bases and J 2 bases, with 25 bases left between them. The CDR3 loop spans 20 amino acids. Germline V gene data show CDR1 as MNHEY and CDR2 as SMNVEV (reference sequence). The CDR3 DNA follows: TGTGCCAGCAGTTTGAACCCCTCCGTGGGGGGGCGCGGGACTAATGAAAAACTGTTTTTT. This encodes CASSLNPSVGGRGTNEKLFF.

This chain uses TRBV6-4 with TRBJ2-3; TRBD2 agrees at 8 bases. The V segment lost 7 bases and the J segment 5 bases; nucleotides outside the gene matches: 5. Germline values: CDR1 MRHNA, CDR2 SNTAGT. CDR3 size: 13 residues. The CDR3 coding sequence is TGTGCCAGCAAAAGCGGGAGTGGAGATACGCAGTATTTT. It specifies CASKSGSGDTQYF.

This chain joins TRBV11-2 and TRBJ2-1; 8 bases match TRBD2. The trim removed 1 base at V and 5 bases at J, leaving 4 bases unmatched. The germline CDR1 and CDR2 sequences are SGHAT and FQNNGV. The length of the CDR3 is 15 residues. CDR3 region: CASSLGGRLDNEQFF. DNA of the CDR3: TGTGCCAGCAGCTTAGGCGGGAGGCTCGACAATGAGCAGTTCTTC.